This TCR beta chain is from a study of blood T cells in healthy people across ages. Study results and limitations: Older age coincided with a roughly linear decline in TCR beta diversity per million T cells. Naive T cell percentage showed a strong correlation with the diversity of TCR beta. Long-lived donors had more naive CD4+ cells and higher diversity than aged donors.

The V gene's germline CDR1 is SEHNR and CDR2 FQNEAQ (reference sequence). CDR3 length equals 16 residues. V lost 2 bases, J lost 11 bases, and 24 bases lay in between. As for this clonotype: The antigen remains unidentified.

Alongside a J-beta primer mix, a sample-barcoded 5' primer served in a second PCR lasting about 7 to 11 cycles. TCRdb redid the calling of the 5' RACE reads with MiXCR, one entry per CDR3 protein. The table shows about 810,000 distinct CDR3 sequences, with 35% to 40% occurring only once. This sequence was found in a young man in good health. The sample was blood. This chain uses TRBV7-9 with TRBJ2-5; D not resolved. As DNA, the CDR3 is TGTGCCAGCAGCTTACCCCTTAGTATTTCCTACAATGAGCAGTACTTC. Protein: CASSLPLSISYNEQYF. Full variable domain (remainder filled in from reference TRBV7-9 and TRBJ2-5): DTGVSQNPRHKITKRGQNVTFRCDPISEHNRLYWYRQTLGQGPEFLTYFQNEAQLEKSRLLSDRFSAERPKGSFSTLEIQRTEQGDSAMYLCASSLPLSISYNEQYFGPGTRLLVL.